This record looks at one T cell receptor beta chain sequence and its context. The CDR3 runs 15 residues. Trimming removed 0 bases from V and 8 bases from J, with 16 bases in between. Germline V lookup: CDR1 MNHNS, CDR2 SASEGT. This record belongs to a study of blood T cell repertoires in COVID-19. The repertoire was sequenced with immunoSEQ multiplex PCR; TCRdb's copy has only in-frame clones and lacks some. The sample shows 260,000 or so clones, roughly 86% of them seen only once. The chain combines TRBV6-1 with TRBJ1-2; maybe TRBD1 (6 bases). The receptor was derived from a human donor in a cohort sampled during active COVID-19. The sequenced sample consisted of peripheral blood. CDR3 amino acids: CASSEADFRGIGYTF. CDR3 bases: TGTGCCAGCAGTGAAGCGGATTTCAGGGGTATAGGCTACACCTTC.